This TCR beta chain is drawn from a study of PD-L1 blockade in urothelial cancer (TCRdb year 2017). About the full investigation: Therapy was started in about 2014 for all patients, and atezolizumab 1,200 mg was administered intravenously every 3 weeks. About 85% of the roughly 29 patients were identified as males with urothelial cancer of bladder origin, and a prior smoking history was reported by 18 of 29 patients. Durable clinical benefit was defined as a progression-free survival longer than 6 months, and TCR features were additionally tested against progression-free survival and overall survival. Blood samples were analyzed at two time points: 3 weeks after treatment start (second dose) and 6 weeks after treatment start. Under 30 patients had pretreatment blood TCR-seq, roughly 24 had at least one posttreatment blood collection, and roughly 24 had tumor TCR-seq. Somatic, immune and clinical correlates of response to PD-L1 blockade with atezolizumab in urothelial cancer were the focus of an exploratory multi-omic analysis. About 10 patients achieved durable clinical benefit and around 19 did not. Blood samples gave median yields of roughly 150,000 T cells and tens of thousands of unique TCRs, along with a median clonality of about 0.084. Patients had an ECOG performance status of 0 or 1 and had received between 0 and 3 prior chemotherapy regimens. In the same patients, pretreatment tumors underwent whole exome sequencing and RNA sequencing in addition to TCR sequencing. Pretreatment tumor samples, along with matched peripheral blood serially collected before and after atezolizumab treatment, were subjected to TCR sequencing.

Points on this clone: What this receptor recognizes is not known. Within one base of it there is no much larger clone, and no base qualities were kept.

Each PCR received spiked-in synthetic TCR analog templates so that absolute template abundance could be estimated from read counts. Using the immunoSEQ assay, TCRbeta CDR3 regions were amplified from genomic DNA with bias-controlled V and J gene primers. Sequencing of rearranged TCRbeta segments was performed at approximately 20X coverage. In the authors' own workflow: Clustering was used to correct sequencing errors, and CDR3s were annotated against IMGT to assign V, D and J genes. Downstream analyses used only productive TCRbeta rearrangements, leaving out any out-of-frame or stop-codon sequences. Clonality was calculated as one minus the Shannon entropy normalized by the log of the number of unique productive sequences. Clones differing between time points or between blood and tumor were identified by Fisher's exact test with Benjamini-Hochberg correction at adjusted p below 0.01. This immuneACCESS table, as held by TCRdb, lists in-frame sequences with V and J called but not all clones. Of the missing ones, under half trace to an unresolved V gene in checked studies; the others have no known cause. That table supplies the V and J calls and clone size; D and trimming were determined from the DNA. For this sample there are fewer than 90,000 clones; approximately 90% appear just once. The ten largest clones represent roughly 0.87% of the sample.

V is reduced by 0 bases and J by 8 bases, leaving a spacing of 6 bases between them. Reading the germline V gene gives CDR1 SGHRS and CDR2 YFSETQ. The CDR3 covers 12 residues, taking in both the cysteine and the phenylalanine. CDR3 DNA only is kept here, 36 bases in frame from base 1. Broader findings and caveats from the paper: Patients with durable benefit showed greater expansion of tumor-associated TCR clones in peripheral blood 3 weeks after starting treatment (n of about 20, p = 0.022). Because the sample size was small (n ≈ 29) and many exploratory analyses were performed, the results are intended to be hypothesis-generating. Improved progression-free and overall survival was found to be associated with pretreatment peripheral blood TCR clonality below the median.

Explained via the paper, the time point label denotes: peripheral blood 6 weeks after treatment start. A cohort of around 29 patients with locally advanced or metastatic urothelial carcinoma, treated at Memorial Sloan Kettering on a trial protocol, was included. Peripheral blood mononuclear cells were collected from each patient pretreatment and during treatment, giving between 1 and 8 total time points per patient. The Qiagen DNeasy Blood extraction kit was used to purify genomic DNA from total PBMCs and tumor samples. PBMCs were collected pretreatment and during treatment and were isolated and stored as previously described.

The specimen was PBMCs, collected around atezolizumab (anti-PD-L1) treatment. The chain is made from TRBV5-1 and TRBJ2-1; the D gene lacks a confident call. This sequence was found in a woman of 80 years or more with urothelial cancer. The CDR3 has the sequence CASSLGYDEQFF. The nucleotide sequence is TGCGCCAGCAGCTTGGGTTATGATGAGCAGTTCTTC.